These 26 T cell receptor beta chains share one sample of origin, sequenced in a study of human T cells and chemical hapten exposure. Time point denoted: pre-sensitization, week 0. Treatment: therapeutic diphenylcyclopropenone sensitization with weekly scalp DPC. One entry per CDR3 protein results from TCRdb running MiXCR on the RACE reads. The profile shows some 360,000 distinct CDR3 sequences, 5% to 6.5% of them singletons. The input for sequencing was whole blood, taken in connection with sensitization to the hapten diphenylcyclopropenone (DPC). The receptor set was obtained from a woman between 45 and 60 years old with alopecia areata. Some clones in this sample may be carry-over from other donors' samples.

This clonotype was found many times. V and J are TRBV12-3 or TRBV12-4 and TRBJ1-1; D may be TRBD1 (6 bases). With 5 bases removed from V and 0 bases from J, the gap between germline ends came to 13 bases. The CDR3 covers 15 residues. The CDR3: CASSPQGQLNTEAFF. The CDR3 DNA is TGTGCCAGCAGTCCTCAAGGACAGCTGAACACTGAAGCTTTCTTT.

This clonotype was detected only a few times. The chain recombines TRBV6-5 with TRBJ2-3, with D perhaps matching TRBD1 (5 bases). The germline CDR1 and CDR2 sequences are MNHEY and SVGAGI. V was trimmed by 1 base and J by 2 bases, leaving 10 bases between them. The CDR3 is 15 amino acids. The CDR3 sequence is CASSYWGLSTDTQYF. The DNA for the CDR3 is TGTGCCAGCAGTTACTGGGGCTTGTCCACAGATACGCAGTATTTT.

V is TRBV12-3 or TRBV12-4 and J is TRBJ1-6; D unresolved. V was clipped by 8 bases and J by 7 bases, with 18 bases between them. The length of the CDR3 is 15 residues. The CDR3 protein is CASRGLGLGNSPLHF. Written as DNA, the CDR3 is TGTGCCAGCCGTGGGTTGGGGTTGGGCAATTCACCCCTCCACTTT.

The genes are TRBV3-1 and TRBJ1-2; tentative D call: TRBD1 (6 bases). V lost 6 bases and J 2 bases, leaving 16 bases between the germline ends. CDR3 length: 15 amino acids. Germline CDR1 reads LGHDT; CDR2 reads YNNKEL (reference sequence). The CDR3 sequence: CASSPLTGLNYGYTF. CDR3 sequence (DNA): TGTGCCAGCAGTCCCTTGACAGGCCTCAACTATGGCTACACCTTC.

The chain couples TRBV7-8 to TRBJ2-3; 8 bases agree with TRBD2. The CDR3 loop spans 17 amino acids. Germline V CDR1 and CDR2: SGHVS, FQNEAQ. J was trimmed by 5 bases and V by 1 base; bases with no gene match: 11. CDR3 in amino acids: CASSLVSSGRSGDTQYF. The CDR3, as DNA: TGTGCCAGCAGCTTAGTATCGAGCGGGAGATCAGGAGATACGCAGTATTTT.

This chain uses TRBV7-9 with TRBJ2-4; perhaps TRBD2 as D (5 bases). The V and J ends lost 5 bases and 0 bases respectively, with 14 bases between them. This CDR3 contains 16 residues. The V gene's germline CDR1 is SEHNR and CDR2 FQNEAQ (reference sequence). The CDR3 is CASSPTDGLAKNIQYF. The CDR3 nucleotides read TGTGCCAGCAGCCCCACGGACGGACTAGCCAAAAACATTCAGTACTTC.

This clonotype has ten or more counts. The chain has TRBV2 and TRBJ1-4; D is undetermined. The CDR3 length is 14 residues. V lost 4 bases, J lost 6 bases, and 12 bases lay in between. CDR1 SNHLY and CDR2 FYNNEI come from the germline V gene. The CDR3 coding sequence is TGTGCCAGCAGTGTCGCCGCGCCGGATGAAAAACTGTTTTTT. Protein: CASSVAAPDEKLFF.

J is TRBJ1-5 and V is TRBV12-3 or TRBV12-4; 11 nucleotides agree with TRBD1. This CDR3 comprises 17 residues. The J segment lost 6 bases and the V segment lost 2 bases, leaving 9 bases of the junction unmatched. In nucleotides, the CDR3 is TGTGCCAGCAGTTTAAGCCGGGACAGGGGGTTGGGTCAGCCCCAGCATTTT. As protein: CASSLSRDRGLGQPQHF.

This clonotype was seen only a few times. This rearrangement joins TRBV29-1 to TRBJ1-6; 7 positions match TRBD1. Germline CDR1 SQVTM, CDR2 ANQGSEA. With 5 bases clipped from V and 9 bases from J, the junction kept 10 bases outside the gene matches. The CDR3 contains 14 residues. CDR3 region: CSVSSDREGSPLHF. The DNA of the CDR3 is TGCAGCGTTTCCTCAGACAGGGAGGGTTCACCCCTCCACTTT.

This clonotype was counted ten times or more. J is TRBJ2-1 and V is TRBV20-1; D remains unclear. Trimming left V 6 bases short and J 8 bases short, with 20 bases between. The CDR3 runs 14 residues. The germline gives CDR1 DFQATT, CDR2 SNEGSKA (reference sequence). CDR3 residues: CSAPSAPGRDEQFF. The DNA for the CDR3 is TGCAGTGCCCCGTCGGCGCCAGGTCGCGATGAGCAGTTCTTC.

This clonotype was detected ten times or more. The V call is TRBV6-1, the J call TRBJ2-3, with 7 bases matching TRBD2. The CDR3 has 16 amino acids. In germline, CDR1 is MNHNS, CDR2 SASEGT. Trimming removed 3 bases from V and 3 bases from J; junction bases left unmatched: 9. The CDR3 bases are TGTGCCAGCAGTGAGGGGTTCGGGGGGAGGACAGATACGCAGTATTTT. Translated, it gives CASSEGFGGRTDTQYF.

This clonotype was picked up many times. The V gene is TRBV30, the J gene TRBJ1-2, with 9 bases that match TRBD1. The germline V gene encodes CDR1 GTSNPN and CDR2 SVGIG (reference sequence). The junction had 2 bases not matched to a gene; V was cut back by 8 bases and J by 4 bases. There are 11 residues in the CDR3. CDR3 protein: CARDRAYGYTF. The DNA of the CDR3 is TGTGCCCGGGACAGGGCCTATGGCTACACCTTC.

This clonotype was seen at least ten times. The chain recombines TRBV7-2 with TRBJ2-3, with D possibly being TRBD1 (5 bases). Germline V CDR1 and CDR2: SGHTA, FQGNSA. The CDR3 extends over 15 amino acids. The V gene lost 1 base and the J gene lost 0 bases, with 8 bases spanning the gap. This CDR3 reads CASSLGQFSTDTQYF. CDR3 in DNA: TGTGCCAGCAGCTTAGGACAGTTTAGCACAGATACGCAGTATTTT.

At least ten counts were recorded for this clonotype. V gene TRBV11-2 combines with J gene TRBJ2-7; TRBD2 matches 7 bases. The CDR3 consists of 14 residues. In germline, CDR1 is SGHAT, CDR2 FQNNGV. V lost 5 bases, J lost 1 base, and 5 bases stayed unmatched. Written as DNA, the CDR3 is TGTGCCAGCAGCGGTAGCGGGTGGTCCTACGAGCAGTACTTC. Protein product: CASSGSGWSYEQYF.

This clonotype was seen a few times. The chain is built from TRBV29-1 and TRBJ2-6; 11 positions match TRBD1. This CDR3 is built from 16 residues. Germline CDR1 reads SQVTM; CDR2 reads ANQGSEA. The junction had 4 bases not matched to a gene; V was cut back by 5 bases and J by 1 base. The CDR3 region has the DNA TGCAGCGTTACGGACAGGGGGCGGTCTGGGGCCAACGTCCTGACTTTC. It is translated as CSVTDRGRSGANVLTF.

This clonotype was picked up a small number of times. The chain employs TRBV3-1 and TRBJ2-2, with D uncertain. The CDR3 loop spans 15 amino acids. The germline V gene encodes CDR1 LGHDT and CDR2 YNNKEL (reference sequence). Trimming shortened V by 1 base and J by 1 base, and 7 bases separated the two germline ends. The CDR3 reads CASSQARGNTGELFF. The CDR3 DNA reads TGTGCCAGCAGCCAAGCCCGAGGGAACACCGGGGAGCTGTTTTTT.

The V and J genes are TRBV7-2 and TRBJ1-1; 7 nucleotides agree with TRBD1. The CDR3 is 16 residues long. After removal of 8 bases from V and 0 bases from J, the junction contained 12 bases not matched to a gene. The germline V gene has CDR1 SGHTA and CDR2 FQGNSA. As DNA, the CDR3 is TGTGCCAGCCGCCGGGACAGACGGACTATGAACACTGAAGCTTTCTTT. This encodes CASRRDRRTMNTEAFF. Supplemented by reference TRBV7-2 and TRBJ1-1, the full variable domain reads GAGVSQSPSNKVTEKGKDVELRCDPISGHTALYWYRQSLGQGLEFLIYFQGNSAPDKSGLPSDRFSAERTGGSVSTLTIQRTQQEDSAVYLCASRRDRRTMNTEAFFGQGTRLTVV.

The table lists this clonotype with many counts. J is TRBJ2-1 and V is TRBV5-1, with unresolved D. The CDR3 runs to 12 residues. Germline V gene sequence: CDR1 SGHRS, CDR2 YFSETQ. Trimming took 4 bases from V and 5 from J, leaving 7 bases between them. The CDR3 nucleotides read TGCGCCAGCAGCCCTGGGCACAATGAGCAGTTCTTC. It translates to CASSPGHNEQFF.

In this sample, this clonotype turned up many times. J is TRBJ2-6 and V is TRBV27; D uncertain. Germline CDR1 reads MNHEY; CDR2 reads SMNVEV (reference sequence). The CDR3 runs 17 residues. With 5 bases removed from V and 4 bases from J, the gap between germline ends came to 18 bases. This CDR3 is CASSPPAGSNGANVLTF. CDR3 DNA: TGTGCCAGCAGTCCGCCGGCAGGTAGTAACGGGGCCAACGTCCTGACTTTC.

This clonotype was recorded at least ten times. The V call is TRBV4-2, the J call TRBJ2-7; D is ambiguous. The CDR3 length is 13 residues. The V and J ends lost 4 bases and 1 base respectively, with 8 bases between them. Germline CDR1 and CDR2: LGHNA and YNFKEQ. The CDR3 DNA reads TGTGCCAGCAGCCCTGCAGGTTCCTACGAGCAGTACTTC. It codes for CASSPAGSYEQYF.

This clonotype was picked up many times. CDR3 DNA: TGCGCCAGCAGCTTGGAGGGGACTAGCGGGGTAGATGAGCAGTTCTTC. The encoded protein is CASSLEGTSGVDEQFF. The rearrangement links TRBV5-1 to TRBJ2-1; 13 bases agree with TRBD2. This CDR3 comprises 16 residues. V trimming: 0 bases; J trimming: 8 bases; junction bases outside the gene matches: 5. Germline values: CDR1 SGHRS, CDR2 YFSETQ.

This clonotype has a count of ten or more. The V call is TRBV7-9, the J call TRBJ1-6, with 9 bases identical to TRBD1. CDR3 size: 16 residues. CDR1 is SEHNR, CDR2 FQNEAQ, per germline (reference sequence). V lost 5 bases to trimming and J lost 8 bases; unmatched junction nucleotides: 10. CDR3 in amino acids: CASSAAGTGTHSPLHF. The CDR3 DNA reads as TGTGCCAGCAGCGCGGCCGGGACAGGGACCCATTCACCCCTCCACTTT.

About this clonotype: The junction does not match germline at one end; this may be a read error. The chain recombines TRBV2 with TRBJ1-4, with D perhaps TRBD1 (6 bases). Germline V CDR1 and CDR2: SNHLY, FYNNEI. This CDR3 is built from 11 residues. This chain's CDR3 is CASRVTTGFSF. The CDR3 DNA sequence: TGTGCCAGCAGAGTAACCACAGGGTTTTCCTTT. Based on the CDR3 plus reference TRBV2 and TRBJ1-4, the full variable domain is EPEVTQTPSHQVTQMGQEVILRCVPISNHLYFYWYRQILGQKVEFLVSFYNNEISEKSEIFDDQFSVERPDGSNFTLKIRSTKLEDSAMYFCASRVTTGFSFGSGTQLSVL.

This clonotype was counted at least ten times. V is TRBV5-6 and J is TRBJ2-1; no clear D. The CDR3 contains 14 residues. CDR1 and CDR2 (germline): SGHDT, YYEEEE. V was clipped by 0 bases and J by 6 bases, with 10 bases between them. This CDR3 is CASSLDGSVNEQFF. The CDR3 region has the DNA TGTGCCAGCAGCTTGGACGGCAGCGTCAATGAGCAGTTCTTC.

This clonotype appeared a few times. The CDR3 reads CASSKVPGTPGTEAFF. CDR3 coding DNA: TGTGCCAGCAGCAAAGTACCCGGGACGCCTGGCACTGAAGCTTTCTTT. The chain carries TRBV21-1 and TRBJ1-1; no check of the table's D call, TRBD1, against the DNA was made. TRBV21-1 is listed as a pseudogene. The CDR3 spans 16 residues.

The table lists this clonotype with many counts. This chain links TRBV7-9 with TRBJ1-6, with TRBD1 matching over 7 bases. The CDR3 contains 14 residues. CDR1 and CDR2 from the germline V gene are SEHNR and FQNEAQ (reference sequence). The V and J ends lost 5 bases and 6 bases, in that order; junction bases with no gene match: 4. The CDR3 DNA is TGTGCCAGCAGCCCGGGACAGATTAATTCACCCCTCCACTTT. Its protein product is CASSPGQINSPLHF.